Listed here is a single TCR beta chain. Its specificity is not known. The sample originates from a study of radiotherapy plus CTLA-4 blockade in lung cancer. Overall study: In 18% of patients, objective responses were seen; around 31% had disease control. Study-wide points: Best predicting response, reportedly, were early blood T cell clone dynamics, with interferon-beta.

After removal of 3 bases from V and 8 bases from J, the junction contained 4 bases not matched to a gene. The CDR3 has 13 residues. Looked up from germline, CDR1 is LNHDA and CDR2 is SQIVND (reference sequence). TCRdb keeps only in-frame clones here, not all; method: immunoSEQ multiplex PCR. This table holds roughly 100,000 clones, around 86% found once. This specimen consisted of peripheral blood, obtained from a patient treated with radiotherapy plus ipilimumab. The sequence was obtained from a human donor with non-small cell lung cancer who had a partial response to radiotherapy plus ipilimumab. The chain employs TRBV19 and TRBJ1-2; TRBD1 matches at 9 bases. CDR3 sequence reads: CASSIYRGHGYTF. In DNA, the CDR3 is TGTGCCAGTAGTATTTACAGGGGGCACGGCTACACCTTC.